This paragraph reports one T cell receptor beta chain. The target antigen is unknown. This sample stems from a study of cytomegalovirus exposure and HLA in healthy donors. Across the study: An earlier analysis found 95 million to 140 million unique TCR beta sequences from around 180 million T cells.

Trimming stripped 4 bases from V and 2 bases from J, with 13 bases between. The CDR3 totals 15 residues. Looked up from germline, CDR1 is SGHRS and CDR2 is YFSETQ. Overall study findings and caveats: Among TCR sequences, most were rare, though some public TCRs appeared in many donors. CMV serostatus was the sole immune exposure data available. Cytomegalovirus status was reportedly diagnosed by the classifier with high specificity and sensitivity.

Both 60 Vbeta primers and 13 Jbeta primers went into the PCR. The data were produced by immunoSEQ multiplex PCR, yet TCRdb's version contains in-frame clones alone and is incomplete. The data show 200,000 to 250,000 clones, about 84% seen once. The chain recombines TRBV5-1 with TRBJ2-1, with D possibly being TRBD2 (6 bases). This sequence was found in a human donor in good health. The sequencing sample was made of PBMCs. The CDR3, as DNA: TGCGCCAGCAGCCGGCCGGAGGGCCCCTACAATGAGCAGTTCTTC. It is translated as CASSRPEGPYNEQFF.